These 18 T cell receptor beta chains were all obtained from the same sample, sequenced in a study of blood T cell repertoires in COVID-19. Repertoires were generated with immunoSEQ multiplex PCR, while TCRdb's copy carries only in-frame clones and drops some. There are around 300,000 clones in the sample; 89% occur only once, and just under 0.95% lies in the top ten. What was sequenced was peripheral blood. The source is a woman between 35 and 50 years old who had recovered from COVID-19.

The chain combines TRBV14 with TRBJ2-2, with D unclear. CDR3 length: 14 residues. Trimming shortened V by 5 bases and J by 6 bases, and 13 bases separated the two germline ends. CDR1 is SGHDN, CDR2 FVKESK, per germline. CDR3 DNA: TGTGCCAGCAGCAGCCTCCCAGGCGCCGGGGAGCTGTTTTTT. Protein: CASSSLPGAGELFF.

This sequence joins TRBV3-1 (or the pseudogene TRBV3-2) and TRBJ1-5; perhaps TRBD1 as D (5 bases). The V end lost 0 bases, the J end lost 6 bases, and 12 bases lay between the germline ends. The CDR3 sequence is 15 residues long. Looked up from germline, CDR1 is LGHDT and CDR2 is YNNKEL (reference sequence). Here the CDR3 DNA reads TGTGCCAGCAGCCAAGATTCCAGGGTGGGTCAGCCCCAGCATTTT. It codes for CASSQDSRVGQPQHF.

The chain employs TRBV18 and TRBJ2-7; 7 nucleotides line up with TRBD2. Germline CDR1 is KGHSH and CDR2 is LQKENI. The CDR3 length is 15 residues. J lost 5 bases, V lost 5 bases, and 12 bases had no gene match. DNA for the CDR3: TGTGCCAGCTCAACCGGGGGGTGGGAATTGGACGAGCAGTACTTC. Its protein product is CASSTGGWELDEQYF. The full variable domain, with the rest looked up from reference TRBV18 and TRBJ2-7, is NAGVMQNPRHLVRRRGQEARLRCSPMKGHSHVYWYRQLPEEGLKFMVYLQKENIIDESGMPKERFSAEFPKEGPSILRIQQVVRGDSAAYFCASSTGGWELDEQYFGPGTRLTVT.

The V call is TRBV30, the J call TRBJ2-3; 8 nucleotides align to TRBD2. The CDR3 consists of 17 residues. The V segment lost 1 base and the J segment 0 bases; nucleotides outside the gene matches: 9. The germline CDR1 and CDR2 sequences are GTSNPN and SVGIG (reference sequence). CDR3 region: CAWSEAWASGSTDTQYF. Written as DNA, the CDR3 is TGTGCCTGGAGTGAAGCATGGGCTAGCGGGAGCACAGATACGCAGTATTTT.

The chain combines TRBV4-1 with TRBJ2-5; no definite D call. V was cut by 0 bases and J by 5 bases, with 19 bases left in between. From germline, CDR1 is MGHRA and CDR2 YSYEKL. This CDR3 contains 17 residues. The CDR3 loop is CASSQEEGTSIGETQYF. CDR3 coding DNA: TGCGCCAGCAGCCAAGAAGAAGGAACCTCAATCGGGGAGACCCAGTACTTC.

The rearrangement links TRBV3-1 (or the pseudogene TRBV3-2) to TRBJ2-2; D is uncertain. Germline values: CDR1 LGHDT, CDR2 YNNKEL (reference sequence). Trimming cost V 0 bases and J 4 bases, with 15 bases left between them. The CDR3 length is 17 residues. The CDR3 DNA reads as TGTGCCAGCAGCCAAGATTGGTCCCGCCGAGTCACCGGGGAGCTGTTTTTT. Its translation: CASSQDWSRRVTGELFF.

In nucleotides, the CDR3 is TGTGCCAGCCCTCGGGACAGGGTAGACCCCGTCCCAACCTACAATGAGCAGTTCTTC. Translated, it gives CASPRDRVDPVPTYNEQFF. The chain joins TRBV27 to TRBJ2-1; TRBD1 aligns across 9 bases. The CDR3 spans 19 residues. The V gene end was trimmed by 8 bases and the J gene end by 2 bases; junction bases not matched to a gene: 19. From germline, CDR1 is MNHEY and CDR2 SMNVEV (reference sequence).

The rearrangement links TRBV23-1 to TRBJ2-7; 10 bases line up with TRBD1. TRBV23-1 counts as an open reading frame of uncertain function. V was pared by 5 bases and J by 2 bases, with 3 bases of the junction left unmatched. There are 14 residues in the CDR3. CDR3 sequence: CASSGQGVTYEQYF. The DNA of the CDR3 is TGCGCCAGCAGTGGACAGGGGGTTACCTACGAGCAGTACTTC.

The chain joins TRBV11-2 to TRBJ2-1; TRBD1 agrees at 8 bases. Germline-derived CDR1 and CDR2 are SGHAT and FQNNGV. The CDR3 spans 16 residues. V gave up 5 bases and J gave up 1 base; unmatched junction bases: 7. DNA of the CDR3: TGTGCCAGCAGCGAACCGGGACAGGTTTCCTACAATGAGCAGTTCTTC. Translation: CASSEPGQVSYNEQFF.

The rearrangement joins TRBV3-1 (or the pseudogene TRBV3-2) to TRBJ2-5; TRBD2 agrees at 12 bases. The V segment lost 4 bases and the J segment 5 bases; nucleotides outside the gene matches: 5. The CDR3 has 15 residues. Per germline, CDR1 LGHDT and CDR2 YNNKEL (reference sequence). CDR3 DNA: TGTGCCAGCAGCCGGACTAGCGGGATTCGTGAGACCCAGTACTTC. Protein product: CASSRTSGIRETQYF.

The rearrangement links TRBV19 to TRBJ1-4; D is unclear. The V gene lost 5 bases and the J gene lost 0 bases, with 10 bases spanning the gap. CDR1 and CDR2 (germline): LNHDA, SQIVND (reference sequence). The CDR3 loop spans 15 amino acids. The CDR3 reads CASSPLIATNEKLFF. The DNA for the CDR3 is TGTGCCAGTAGTCCCCTTATTGCAACTAATGAAAAACTGTTTTTT.

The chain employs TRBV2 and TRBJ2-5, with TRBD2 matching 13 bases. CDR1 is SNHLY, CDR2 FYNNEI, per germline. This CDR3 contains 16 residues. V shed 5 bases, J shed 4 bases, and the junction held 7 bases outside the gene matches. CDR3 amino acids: CASSIGLAGEAETQYF. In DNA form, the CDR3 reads TGTGCCAGCAGTATAGGACTAGCGGGAGAAGCAGAGACCCAGTACTTC.

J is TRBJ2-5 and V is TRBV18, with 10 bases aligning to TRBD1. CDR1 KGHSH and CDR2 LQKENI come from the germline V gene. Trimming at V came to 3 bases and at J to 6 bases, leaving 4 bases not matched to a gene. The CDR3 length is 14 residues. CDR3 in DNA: TGTGCCAGCTCACCGGGACAGGGGCTGCAGACCCAGTACTTC. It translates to CASSPGQGLQTQYF.

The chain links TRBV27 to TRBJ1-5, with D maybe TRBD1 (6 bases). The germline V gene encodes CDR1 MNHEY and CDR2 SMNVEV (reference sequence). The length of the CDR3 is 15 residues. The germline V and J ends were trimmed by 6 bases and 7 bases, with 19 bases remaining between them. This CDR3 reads CASSPDVRGNQPQHF. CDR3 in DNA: TGTGCCAGCAGCCCAGATGTCAGGGGAAACCAGCCCCAGCATTTT.

CDR3 region: CASSAKLLLHEQYF. DNA for the CDR3: TGCGCCAGCAGTGCCAAACTACTATTACACGAGCAGTACTTC. The chain carries TRBV10-1 and TRBJ2-7; D is unresolved. The CDR3 spans 14 residues. In germline, CDR1 is WNHNN, CDR2 SYGVQD (reference sequence). Trimming removed 4 bases from V and 5 bases from J, with 15 bases in between.

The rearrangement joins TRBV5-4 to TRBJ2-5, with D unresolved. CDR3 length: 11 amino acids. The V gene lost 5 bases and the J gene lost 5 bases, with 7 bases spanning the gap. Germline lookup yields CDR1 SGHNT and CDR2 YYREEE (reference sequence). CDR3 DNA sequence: TGTGCCAGCAGACTCGGGGAGACCCAGTACTTC. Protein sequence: CASRLGETQYF.

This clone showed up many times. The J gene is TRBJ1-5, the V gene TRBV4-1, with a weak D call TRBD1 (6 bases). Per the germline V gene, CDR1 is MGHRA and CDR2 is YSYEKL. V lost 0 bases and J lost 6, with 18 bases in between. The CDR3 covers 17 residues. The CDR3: CASSQDKWSGVGQPQHF. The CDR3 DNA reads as TGCGCCAGCAGCCAAGATAAATGGTCAGGGGTTGGTCAGCCCCAGCATTTT.

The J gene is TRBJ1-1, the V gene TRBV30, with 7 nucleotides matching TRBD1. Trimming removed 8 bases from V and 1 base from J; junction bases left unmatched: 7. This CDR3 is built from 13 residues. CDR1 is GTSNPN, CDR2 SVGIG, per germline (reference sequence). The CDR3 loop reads CAGTGASNTEAFF. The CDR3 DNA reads TGTGCCGGAACAGGGGCTTCGAACACTGAAGCTTTCTTT.